The 27 T cell receptor beta chains below all came from one sample that was sequenced in a study of T cell repertoires in aging, cancer and after chemotherapy. Multiplex touch-down PCR with TRB-A/B primers amplified rearranged V-D-J TRB sequences. TCRdb fed the multiplex PCR reads into MiXCR, producing one record per CDR3 protein. Of about 980 distinct CDR3 sequences listed, 20% to 30% are singletons. Peripheral blood genomic DNA, not sorted cells or RNA, was the template. The sample taken for sequencing was blood. All receptors come from a human donor with a blood cancer.

As to this clonotype: This sequence may be a read error, since a much larger clone differs from it by one base. This chain uses TRBV6-5 with TRBJ2-5; D is undetermined. V lost 7 bases and J lost 5, with 14 bases in between. This CDR3 has 13 residues. Germline V gene sequence: CDR1 MNHEY, CDR2 SVGAGI. CDR3 region: CASNLLGSETQYF. CDR3 coding DNA: TGTGCCAGCAATCTGCTGGGGTCCGAGACCCAGTACTTC.

There are a few counts of this clonotype. The chain links TRBV6-4 to TRBJ1-6, with 7 bases fitting TRBD1. This CDR3 is built from 14 residues. The germline CDR1 and CDR2 sequences are MRHNA and SNTAGT. V gave up 5 bases and J gave up 5 bases; unmatched junction bases: 3. The CDR3 sequence: CASSSGTDNSPLHF. CDR3 nucleotides: TGTGCCAGCAGTTCCGGGACAGATAATTCACCCCTCCACTTT.

The chain joins TRBV4-2 to TRBJ2-4; the D gene is possibly TRBD2 (6 bases). CDR3 length: 16 residues. Germline V CDR1 and CDR2: LGHNA, YNFKEQ. Trimming left V 0 bases short and J 0 bases short, with 9 bases between. The CDR3 reads CASSQEVGLAKNIQYF. CDR3 sequence (DNA): TGTGCCAGCAGCCAAGAAGTGGGACTAGCCAAAAACATTCAGTACTTC.

This clonotype ranks as large. The chain is built from TRBV15 and TRBJ2-3, with D possibly called TRBD1 or TRBD2 (5 bases each). The V and J ends lost 1 base and 3 bases respectively, with 11 bases between them. There are 15 residues in the CDR3. The V gene's germline CDR1 is LNHNV and CDR2 YYDKDF (reference sequence). The CDR3, as DNA: TGTGCCACCAGCAGAGTTGGGGGATGGACAGATACGCAGTATTTT. Translated: CATSRVGGWTDTQYF.

This clonotype was observed a handful of times. The J gene is TRBJ2-7, the V gene TRBV19; 9 bases align to TRBD2. V was pared by 0 bases and J by 5 bases, with 20 bases of the junction left unmatched. The CDR3 is made up of 20 amino acids. CDR1 and CDR2 (germline): LNHDA, SQIVND (reference sequence). CDR3 residues: CASSIDPDRLAAPSRNEQYF. The CDR3 bases are TGTGCCAGTAGTATAGATCCCGATCGACTAGCGGCCCCCTCCAGGAACGAGCAGTACTTC.

With regard to this clonotype: Possible read error: a much larger clone is one base away. The genes are TRBV24-1 and TRBJ2-2, with D possibly matching TRBD2 (6 bases). This CDR3 region has 14 residues. From germline, CDR1 is KGHDR and CDR2 SFDVKD. V was shortened by 5 bases and J by 7 bases, with 13 bases between the two germline ends. The CDR3 coding sequence is TGTGCCACCAGTGGGGGGGTTTGGATCGGGGAGCTGTTTTTT. Encoded protein: CATSGGVWIGELFF.

The chain's CDR3 is CASSPTSTTYEQYF. The CDR3 DNA is TGTGCCAGCAGCCCTACTAGCACGACCTACGAGCAGTACTTC. V and J are TRBV7-2 and TRBJ2-7; D possibly corresponds to TRBD2 (6 bases). The CDR3 sequence is 14 residues long. The V end lost 5 bases, the J end lost 2 bases, and 13 bases lay between the germline ends. CDR1 SGHTA and CDR2 FQGNSA come from the germline V gene.

The chain carries TRBV15 and TRBJ1-1, with D maybe TRBD1 (5 bases). The CDR3 totals 15 residues. V shed 0 bases and J shed 5 bases, with 13 bases lying between them. CDR1 LNHNV and CDR2 YYDKDF come from the germline V gene (reference sequence). In nucleotides, the CDR3 is TGTGCCACCAGCAGAGATCGCCATGGGGGGACTGAAGCTTTCTTT. Translation gives CATSRDRHGGTEAFF.

By frequency in the sample, this clonotype is medium-sized. V is TRBV27 and J is TRBJ2-7; perhaps TRBD1 as D (6 bases). Germline values: CDR1 MNHEY, CDR2 SMNVEV (reference sequence). Deletions cut 6 bases from V and 6 bases from J, with 21 bases between. The CDR3 runs 15 residues. CDR3 DNA sequence: TGTGCCAGCAGCGTAGCAGGGGCGCAGTCTCGCGAGCAGTACTTC. Encoded protein: CASSVAGAQSREQYF.

This clonotype ranks as large (0.1 to 1%). The gene calls are TRBV29-1 and TRBJ2-1; 7 bases match TRBD1. The CDR3 extends over 14 amino acids. Germline lookup yields CDR1 SQVTM and CDR2 ANQGSEA. After removal of 8 bases from V and 8 bases from J, the junction contained 15 bases not matched to a gene. The CDR3 here is CSHPGGTVFDEQFF. In DNA form, the CDR3 reads TGCAGCCATCCGGGTGGGACAGTTTTCGATGAGCAGTTCTTC.

The chain links TRBV5-1 to TRBJ2-7; D gene unclear. This CDR3 has 13 amino acids. V was shortened by 4 bases and J by 2 bases, with 10 bases between the two germline ends. CDR1 is SGHRS and CDR2 is YFSETQ in the germline V gene. The CDR3 DNA reads TGCGCCAGCAGCCCTCTGGCGGCCTACGAGCAGTACTTC. Translation gives CASSPLAAYEQYF.

This clonotype is medium-sized (0.01 to 0.1%) in the sample. This chain connects TRBV19 to TRBJ2-7; possible D gene TRBD1, 5 bases. V lost 5 bases, J lost 2 bases, and 19 bases lay in between. This CDR3 has 16 residues. Germline V gene lookup returns CDR1 LNHDA and CDR2 SQIVND (reference sequence). Here the CDR3 reads CASSSGPRGQAYEQYF. In DNA, the CDR3 is TGTGCCAGTAGTTCCGGACCCCGCGGACAAGCCTACGAGCAGTACTTC. The complete variable domain, with remaining parts taken from reference TRBV19 and TRBJ2-7, reads DGGITQSPKYLFRKEGQNVTLSCEQNLNHDAMYWYRQDPGQGLRLIYYSQIVNDFQKGDIAEGYSVSREKKESFPLTVTSAQKNPTAFYLCASSSGPRGQAYEQYFGPGTRLTVT.

V and J are TRBV9 and TRBJ2-1, with D hard to call. V lost 0 bases and J 8 bases, leaving 9 bases between the germline ends. The CDR3 contains 13 residues. Germline lookup yields CDR1 SGDLS and CDR2 YYNGEE. The CDR3 sequence: CASSVEGRDEQFF. The CDR3 DNA reads TGTGCCAGCAGCGTAGAAGGTCGCGATGAGCAGTTCTTC.

This sequence joins TRBV5-4 and TRBJ2-1; 11 bases map to TRBD2. The CDR3 sequence is 15 residues long. V lost 2 bases to trimming and J lost 9 bases; unmatched junction nucleotides: 7. The germline gives CDR1 SGHNT, CDR2 YYREEE (reference sequence). The CDR3 DNA reads as TGTGCCAGCAGCTTTAGCGGGAGGGCCTTAGGTGAGCAGTTCTTC. Translated: CASSFSGRALGEQFF.

For this clonotype: A much bigger clone sits one base away, suggesting this may be a read error. The V call is TRBV18, the J call TRBJ2-3; D assignment may be TRBD1 or TRBD2 (5 bases each). CDR1 and CDR2 (germline): KGHSH, LQKENI. The CDR3 consists of 15 residues. The CDR3 nucleotides are TGTGTCAGCTCACCCCTGGGACGGCCCACAGATACGCAGTATTTT. This sequence encodes CVSSPLGRPTDTQYF.

The chain employs TRBV5-6 and TRBJ2-7; 14 nucleotides align to TRBD2. The CDR3 is 15 amino acids. Germline assignment: CDR1 SGHDT and CDR2 YYEEEE. The V and J ends lost 5 bases and 4 bases, in that order; junction bases with no gene match: 5. CDR3 region: CASRGRTSGRYEQYF. In DNA form, the CDR3 reads TGTGCCAGCAGAGGTAGGACTAGCGGGAGGTACGAGCAGTACTTC.

This clonotype is termed medium-sized. The chain uses TRBV6-6 and TRBJ2-5; 7 bases are shared with TRBD2. Germline lookup yields CDR1 MNHNY and CDR2 SVGAGI (reference sequence). J gave up 4 bases and V 2 bases, and 7 bases lay outside the gene matches. The CDR3 spans 15 residues. The CDR3 region is CASSYGGGSLETQYF. The DNA of the CDR3 is TGTGCCAGCAGTTACGGGGGAGGGTCACTAGAGACCCAGTACTTC.

A few counts support this clonotype. J is TRBJ1-5 and V is TRBV12-3 or TRBV12-4, with 11 bases aligning to TRBD1. The CDR3 extends over 19 amino acids. V was pared by 4 bases and J by 0 bases, with 11 bases of the junction left unmatched. CDR3 protein: CASSSRTGGRWDSNQPQHF. CDR3 nucleotides: TGTGCCAGCAGTTCGCGGACAGGGGGCAGATGGGATAGCAATCAGCCCCAGCATTTT.

The rearrangement uses TRBV7-6 and TRBJ2-3; D might be TRBD1 (5 bases). Germline V lookup: CDR1 SGHVS, CDR2 FNYEAQ. The V gene lost 1 base and the J gene lost 6 bases, with 11 bases spanning the gap. The CDR3 contains 14 residues. DNA of the CDR3: TGTGCCAGCAGCTTAGGGGGCCGGCCGGATACGCAGTATTTT. It codes for CASSLGGRPDTQYF. Together with reference TRBV7-6 and TRBJ2-3, the CDR3 gives the full variable domain: GAGVSQSPRYKVTKRGQDVALRCDPISGHVSLYWYRQALGQGPEFLTYFNYEAQQDKSGLPNDRFSAERPEGSISTLTIQRTEQRDSAMYRCASSLGGRPDTQYFGPGTRLTVL.

This clonotype was picked up a small number of times. This chain uses TRBV24-1 with TRBJ2-5; 11 bases align to TRBD2. V lost 3 bases and J lost 5; bases outside the gene matches: 16. CDR3 length: 19 residues. Germline V gives CDR1 KGHDR, CDR2 SFDVKD. The CDR3 DNA reads TGTGCCACCAGTGATACCGGGACTAGCGGAGGAATGGGTCTTGAGACCCAGTACTTC. Its protein is CATSDTGTSGGMGLETQYF.

This clonotype is categorized as large. V gene TRBV27 combines with J gene TRBJ2-2; no firm D call. CDR1 MNHEY and CDR2 SMNVEV come from the germline V gene (reference sequence). The ends were cut back, 4 bases at V and 7 bases at J, with 7 bases in the middle. The CDR3 is 12 amino acids. CDR3 residues: CASSSEYGELFF. The CDR3 nucleotides read TGTGCCAGCAGTTCGGAATACGGGGAGCTGTTTTTT.

V is TRBV20-1 and J is TRBJ2-1, with D possibly TRBD2 on 6 matching bases. Germline V gene data show CDR1 as DFQATT and CDR2 as SNEGSKA (reference sequence). This CDR3 region has 15 residues. Trimming removed 4 bases from V and 9 bases from J, with 22 bases in between. The CDR3 coding sequence is TGCAGTGCTACCCGGAGCGGTCGGGGGATAGGTGAGCAGTTCTTC. As protein: CSATRSGRGIGEQFF.

This clonotype was seen more than once but under ten times. This chain links TRBV30 with TRBJ1-6; TRBD1 aligns across 7 bases. The CDR3 is 17 amino acids. The ends lost 3 bases at V and 10 bases at J; junction bases unmatched: 18. The germline CDR1 and CDR2 sequences are GTSNPN and SVGIG (reference sequence). As DNA, the CDR3 is TGTGCCTGGAGGCCACGCTGGACAGGTTGGGGGAGCTCACCCCTCCACTTT. Translating gives CAWRPRWTGWGSSPLHF.

V and J are TRBV28 and TRBJ2-5; D not certain. Germline V lookup: CDR1 MDHEN, CDR2 SYDVKM. V was clipped by 3 bases and J by 0 bases, with 5 bases between them. CDR3 length equals 13 residues. This CDR3 reads CASSFQYQETQYF. In DNA, the CDR3 is TGTGCCAGCAGTTTCCAGTACCAAGAGACCCAGTACTTC. The variable domain in full, with the rest retrieved from reference TRBV28 and TRBJ2-5, is DVKVTQSSRYLVKRTGEKVFLECVQDMDHENMFWYRQDPGLGLRLIYFSYDVKMKEKGDIPEGYSVSREKKERFSLILESASTNQTSMYLCASSFQYQETQYFGPGTRLLVL.

This clonotype ranks as large. The rearrangement links TRBV29-1 to TRBJ2-3, with 8 bases identical to TRBD2. The J segment lost 4 bases and the V segment lost 4 bases, leaving 7 bases of the junction unmatched. The CDR3 is made up of 14 amino acids. Germline lookup yields CDR1 SQVTM and CDR2 ANQGSEA. The DNA of the CDR3 is TGCAGCGTTGGAAGCGGGAGCTCGGCAGATACGCAGTATTTT. Amino acid sequence: CSVGSGSSADTQYF.

The chain joins TRBV24-1 to TRBJ2-7, with 8 bases lining up with TRBD1. This CDR3 region has 14 residues. The V segment lost 5 bases and the J segment 5 bases; nucleotides outside the gene matches: 7. The germline V gene encodes CDR1 KGHDR and CDR2 SFDVKD. The CDR3 spells CATSAGQGRNEQYF. CDR3 sequence (DNA): TGTGCCACCAGTGCAGGACAGGGAAGGAACGAGCAGTACTTC.

V is TRBV25-1 and J is TRBJ2-7, with D possibly being TRBD1 or TRBD2 (5 bases each). Trimming shortened V by 7 bases and J by 9 bases, and 16 bases separated the two germline ends. CDR3 length equals 12 residues. Germline CDR1 is MGHDK and CDR2 is SYGVNS. CDR3 residues: CASTPGTEVQYF. As DNA, the CDR3 is TGTGCCAGCACACCCGGGACGGAGGTGCAGTACTTC.